These T cell receptor beta chains were read from a single sample in a study of beta chain features in type 1 diabetes. Sequencing was performed with immunoSEQ multiplex PCR; in TCRdb, only in-frame clones are kept and a portion is missing. The sample yields about 330,000 clones, 8% to 13% seen once. Sequencing was carried out using naive CD4+ T cells from blood. Receptor source: a woman in her 30s in good health. The CDR3 runs from the conserved cysteine through the conserved F or W. D genes are given only for firm matches. The size entry is marked missing in some rows and otherwise reads once, few, many or a size class.

D: TRBD2
J: TRBJ2-7
size: .
V: TRBV29-1
DNA: TGCAGCGTTGAAGGGGGTAGCGGGAATGATTTCGAGCAGTACTTC
CDR3: CSVEGGSGNDFEQYF

D: TRBD1
J: TRBJ1-1
size: .
V: TRBV11-3
DNA: TGTGCCAGCAGCTTCGACAGGGTGACTGAAGCTTTCTTT
CDR3: CASSFDRVTEAFF

D: TRBD2
J: TRBJ2-7
size: few
V: TRBV29-1
DNA: TGCAGCGTTGGCGCCCGACTAGCGGAAGCCTACGAGCAGTACTTC
CDR3: CSVGARLAEAYEQYF

D: TRBD2
J: TRBJ2-7
size: .
V: TRBV5-1
DNA: TGCGCCAGCAGCATAGCGGGACCGGCCGGGGTCGAGCAGTACTTC
CDR3: CASSIAGPAGVEQYF

D: .
J: TRBJ2-7
size: .
V: TRBV29-1
DNA: TGCAGCGTTGAAGGGTCGGGCTACGAGCAGTACTTC
CDR3: CSVEGSGYEQYF

D: TRBD2
J: TRBJ2-7
size: .
V: TRBV4-2
DNA: TGTGCCAGCAGCCAAGGATCACGGGCTAGCGGGAACCTTTACGAGCAGTACTTC
CDR3: CASSQGSRASGNLYEQYF

D: TRBD2
J: TRBJ2-1
size: .
V: TRBV7-2
DNA: TGTGCCAGCAGCTTCCGACTAGCGGGAAGTAATGAGCAGTTCTTC
CDR3: CASSFRLAGSNEQFF

D: .
J: TRBJ2-3
size: few
V: TRBV5-4
DNA: TGTGCCAGCAGCTTGACTGGGTTGGGAGTCGAGGAAAATACGCAGTATTTT
CDR3: CASSLTGLGVEENTQYF

D: TRBD1
J: TRBJ2-1
size: few
V: TRBV9
DNA: TGTGCCAGCAGCGCACGACAGGGCATAGACAATGAGCAGTTCTTC
CDR3: CASSARQGIDNEQFF

D: .
J: TRBJ2-7
size: .
V: TRBV5-1
DNA: TGCGCCAGCAGCGGCGGGCCGCCGTCCTACGAGCAGTACTTC
CDR3: CASSGGPPSYEQYF

D: .
J: TRBJ2-3
size: .
V: TRBV27
DNA: TGTGCCAGCAGTTTAGTTCTAGCAGCAGATACGCAGTATTTT
CDR3: CASSLVLAADTQYF

D: .
J: TRBJ2-1
size: few
V: TRBV19
DNA: TGTGCCAGTAAAGACCCCAGGGGGACTAGCAATGAGCAGTTCTTC
CDR3: CASKDPRGTSNEQFF

D: TRBD2
J: TRBJ2-3
size: .
V: TRBV2
DNA: TGTGCCAGCAGCGGGACTAGCGGGAGTACAGATACGCAGTATTTT
CDR3: CASSGTSGSTDTQYF

D: TRBD1
J: TRBJ2-7
size: .
V: TRBV29-1
DNA: TGCAGCGCGGACAGGGGACGCGAGCAGTACTTC
CDR3: CSADRGREQYF

D: TRBD2
J: TRBJ2-3
size: .
V: TRBV5-4
DNA: TGTGCCAGCAGCTTCGGGGCGGGGGACACAGATACGCAGTATTTT
CDR3: CASSFGAGDTDTQYF

D: TRBD1
J: TRBJ1-2
size: .
V: TRBV19
DNA: TGTGCCAGTAGTATTCAACAGGGGAGGCATGGCTACACCTTC
CDR3: CASSIQQGRHGYTF

D: .
J: TRBJ1-2
size: .
V: TRBV5-6
DNA: TGTGCCAGCAGCTATGGACGGACTGGTGGCTACACCTTC
CDR3: CASSYGRTGGYTF

D: TRBD2
J: TRBJ2-1
size: .
V: TRBV5-6
DNA: TGTGCCAGCAGCTTGATGGGACTAGCGGGCTACAATGAGCAGTTCTTC
CDR3: CASSLMGLAGYNEQFF

D: TRBD1
J: TRBJ2-3
size: .
V: TRBV28
DNA: TGTGCCAGCAGCTATACACCGGGACAGGGCACAGATACGCAGTATTTT
CDR3: CASSYTPGQGTDTQYF

D: .
J: TRBJ1-1
size: .
V: TRBV7-9
DNA: TGTGCCAGCAGCTTAAGGGGGGGAAATTACGCTGAAGCTTTCTTT
CDR3: CASSLRGGNYAEAFF

D: .
J: TRBJ2-7
size: .
V: TRBV30
DNA: TGTGCCTGGAGTGTACTGGACTATAACGAGCAGTACTTC
CDR3: CAWSVLDYNEQYF

D: .
J: TRBJ2-1
size: .
V: TRBV21-1
DNA: TGTGCCAGCAGCAAAGTTAAGCAGTTCTTC
CDR3: CASSKVKQFF

D: TRBD1
J: TRBJ1-1
size: few
V: TRBV27
DNA: TGTGCCAGCAGTTCAGACAGGGCAGCTGAAGCTTTCTTT
CDR3: CASSSDRAAEAFF

D: TRBD1
J: TRBJ2-2
size: few
V: TRBV29-1
DNA: TGCAGCGTTGTTCCAGGGGGCTACACCGGGGAGCTGTTTTTT
CDR3: CSVVPGGYTGELFF

D: .
J: TRBJ2-1
size: .
V: TRBV5-4
DNA: TGTGCCAGCACCAGGGTGCGGCAGAGCTCCTACAATGAGCAGTTCTTC
CDR3: CASTRVRQSSYNEQFF